This T cell receptor beta chain was recovered during a study of T cell changes during pregnancy in multiple sclerosis. This CDR3 comprises 14 residues. The germline V gene has CDR1 SGHAT and CDR2 FQNNGV. With 4 bases clipped from V and 3 bases from J, the junction kept 6 bases outside the gene matches. The protocol was immunoSEQ multiplex PCR, while the TCRdb copy is restricted to in-frame clones and leaves out a portion. The sample has about 17,000 clones, just under 85% seen once. The TCR was taken from a female donor in good health, enrolled as a control in a pregnancy study. This sequence joins TRBV11-2 and TRBJ2-7; the match to TRBD2 covers 7 bases. This specimen consisted of CD8+ T cells from peripheral blood mononuclear cells, obtained in the second trimester of pregnancy. The CDR3 loop reads CASSSTSARYEQYF. The CDR3 DNA reads as TGTGCCAGCAGCTCTACTAGCGCCCGCTACGAGCAGTACTTC.